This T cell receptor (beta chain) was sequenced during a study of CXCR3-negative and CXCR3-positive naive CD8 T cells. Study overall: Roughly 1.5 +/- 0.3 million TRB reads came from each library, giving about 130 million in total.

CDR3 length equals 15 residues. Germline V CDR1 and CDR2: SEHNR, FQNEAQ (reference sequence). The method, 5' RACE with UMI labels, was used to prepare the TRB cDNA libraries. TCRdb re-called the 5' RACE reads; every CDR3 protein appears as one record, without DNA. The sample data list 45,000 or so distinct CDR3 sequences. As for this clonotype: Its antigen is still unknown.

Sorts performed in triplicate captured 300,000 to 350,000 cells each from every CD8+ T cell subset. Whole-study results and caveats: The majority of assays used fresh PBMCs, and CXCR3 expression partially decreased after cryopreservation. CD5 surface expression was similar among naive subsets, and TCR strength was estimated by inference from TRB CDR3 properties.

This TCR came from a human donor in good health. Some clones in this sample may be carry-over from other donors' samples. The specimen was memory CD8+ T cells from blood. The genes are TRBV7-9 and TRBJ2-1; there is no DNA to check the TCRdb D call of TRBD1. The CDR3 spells CASSFRGPVYNEQFF.